This T cell receptor (beta chain) was observed in a study of cytomegalovirus exposure and HLA in healthy donors. This clone was counted a few times. These donors were members of the approximately 120-subject validation cohort, a group separate from the approximately 620-subject first cohort. The method was immunoSEQ multiplex PCR; TCRdb's version includes in-frame clones alone and lacks a portion of them. Of about 120,000 clones listed, approximately 91% are singletons. The CDR3 has 14 residues. CDR1 and CDR2 (germline): KGHSH, LQKENI. The V segment lost 4 bases and the J segment 11 bases; nucleotides outside the gene matches: 7.

The sequence derives from a young man in good health and CMV-seropositive. The material sequenced was PBMCs. The chain carries TRBV18 and TRBJ1-6; 8 nucleotides match TRBD1. Written as DNA, the CDR3 is TGTGCCAGCTCACTGGACAGGGATGCGGCACCCCTCCACTTT. Protein product: CASSLDRDAAPLHF.